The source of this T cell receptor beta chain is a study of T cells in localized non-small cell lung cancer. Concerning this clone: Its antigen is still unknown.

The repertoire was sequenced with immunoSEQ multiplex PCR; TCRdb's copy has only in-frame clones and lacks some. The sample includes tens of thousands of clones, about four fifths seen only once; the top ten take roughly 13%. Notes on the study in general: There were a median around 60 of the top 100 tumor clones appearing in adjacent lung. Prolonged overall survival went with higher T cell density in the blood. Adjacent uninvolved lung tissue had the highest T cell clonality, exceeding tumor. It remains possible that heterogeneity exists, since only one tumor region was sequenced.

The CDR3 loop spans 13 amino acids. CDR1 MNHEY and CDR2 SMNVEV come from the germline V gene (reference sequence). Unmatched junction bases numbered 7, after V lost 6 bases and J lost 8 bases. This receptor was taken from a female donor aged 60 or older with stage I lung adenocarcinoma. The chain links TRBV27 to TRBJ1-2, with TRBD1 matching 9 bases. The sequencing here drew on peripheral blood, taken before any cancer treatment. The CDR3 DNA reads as TGTGCCAGCAGCACCGGGACAGGGAACGGCTACACCTTC. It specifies CASSTGTGNGYTF.